The 9 T cell receptor beta chains given below trace back to one sample, sequenced in a study of chemoradiotherapy in HPV16-positive cancers. The data were produced by immunoSEQ multiplex PCR, yet TCRdb's version contains in-frame clones alone and is incomplete. The sample has around 24,000 clones, about 88% seen once. The sequences come from blood, collected from a patient who underwent chemoradiotherapy. Receptor source: a human donor with HPV-associated anogenital cancer.

The chain combines TRBV5-1 with TRBJ1-5; TRBD1 aligns across 7 bases. The J segment lost 8 bases and the V segment lost 3 bases, leaving 8 bases of the junction unmatched. This CDR3 is built from 14 residues. The germline V gene has CDR1 SGHRS and CDR2 YFSETQ. CDR3 DNA sequence: TGCGCCAGCAGCTCAACAGGGGCCGGGGAGCCCCAGCATTTT. It translates to CASSSTGAGEPQHF.

The chain uses TRBV5-4 and TRBJ2-1, with 7 bases matching TRBD2. V shed 0 bases, J shed 5 bases, and the junction held 5 bases outside the gene matches. The CDR3 spans 15 residues. In germline, CDR1 is SGHNT, CDR2 YYREEE (reference sequence). In DNA, the CDR3 is TGTGCCAGCAGCTTGGCTTCTAGCGGTCACAATGAGCAGTTCTTC. Its protein product is CASSLASSGHNEQFF.

V is TRBV5-1 and J is TRBJ2-5; 10 nucleotides match TRBD2. The CDR3 loop spans 16 amino acids. Germline CDR1 reads SGHRS; CDR2 reads YFSETQ. The ends lost 0 bases at V and 5 bases at J; junction bases unmatched: 7. The CDR3: CASSLASSGSWETQYF. Written as DNA, the CDR3 is TGCGCCAGCAGCTTGGCTTCTAGCGGGAGTTGGGAGACCCAGTACTTC.

Remarks on this clone: The junction shows a germline mismatch at one end, possibly a read error. The chain employs TRBV7-7 and TRBJ2-5; 7 nucleotides agree with TRBD2. Germline V lookup: CDR1 SSHAT, CDR2 FNYEAQ (reference sequence). This CDR3 has 14 residues. The CDR3 DNA sequence: TGTGCTAGCAGCAAGAGCGGGATCGGGGAGACCCAGTACTTC. This encodes CASSKSGIGETQYF.

The genes are TRBV10-2 and TRBJ2-2; D tentatively reads TRBD1 or TRBD2 (5 bases each). The CDR3 runs 15 residues. Germline CDR1 and CDR2: WSHSY and SAAADI. The V end lost 1 base, the J end lost 6 bases, and 12 bases lay between the germline ends. The CDR3 nucleotides read TGCGCCAGCAGTGAGTTCTCCCTGGGACCCGGGGAGCTGTTTTTT. As protein: CASSEFSLGPGELFF.

CDR3 protein: CASSAPDRGDGYTF. The CDR3 nucleotides read TGTGCCAGCAGTGCTCCGGACAGGGGGGATGGCTACACCTTC. V is TRBV6-1 and J is TRBJ1-2, with 10 bases lining up with TRBD1. The trim removed 4 bases at V and 6 bases at J, leaving 5 bases unmatched. The CDR3 extends over 14 amino acids. CDR1 is MNHNS, CDR2 SASEGT, per germline.

V and J are TRBV2 and TRBJ2-2, with D unresolved. Trimming shortened V by 1 base and J by 2 bases, and 8 bases separated the two germline ends. Germline assignment: CDR1 SNHLY and CDR2 FYNNEI. The CDR3 covers 15 residues. The chain's CDR3 is CASSEGQLNTGELFF. The CDR3 region has the DNA TGTGCCAGCAGTGAAGGCCAGCTTAACACCGGGGAGCTGTTTTTT. Variable domain in full (rest from reference TRBV2 and TRBJ2-2): EPEVTQTPSHQVTQMGQEVILRCVPISNHLYFYWYRQILGQKVEFLVSFYNNEISEKSEIFDDQFSVERPDGSNFTLKIRSTKLEDSAMYFCASSEGQLNTGELFFGEGSRLTVL.

The chain carries TRBV18 and TRBJ1-5, with 8 bases fitting TRBD1. Germline V gene sequence: CDR1 KGHSH, CDR2 LQKENI. The junction had 5 bases not matched to a gene; V was cut back by 1 base and J by 0 bases. CDR3 length: 17 amino acids. For the CDR3, the DNA is TGTGCCAGCTCACCACGAGCGACAGGGGATAGCAATCAGCCCCAGCATTTT. Protein sequence: CASSPRATGDSNQPQHF.

V usage is TRBV6-6 and J usage is TRBJ2-7, with 8 bases identical to TRBD2. With 7 bases clipped from V and 2 bases from J, the junction kept 10 bases outside the gene matches. The germline V gene has CDR1 MNHNY and CDR2 SVGAGI (reference sequence). The CDR3 is 15 residues long. CDR3 residues: CASTPSGGLAYEQYF. The CDR3, as DNA: TGTGCCAGCACCCCGTCGGGGGGGCTGGCCTACGAGCAGTACTTC.